The rows below give T cell receptor beta chains drawn from one sample of a study of T-cell memory formation after mild COVID-19. TCRdb re-analysed the 5' RACE reads in MiXCR, keeping a single row per CDR3 protein. In the table there are 550,000 to 700,000 distinct CDR3 sequences, roughly 18% of which are singletons. Sequencing used PBMCs or a T cell subset sorted from them (not recorded which). The receptors were gathered from an adult woman who had mild COVID-19 (a few samples of this study predate the infection). Cell type and time point are not known. Both conserved end residues are part of each CDR3. A D gene is named only where the DNA matches it firmly. The listing skips clone size in some rows; elsewhere it reads once, few, many or a size class.

J gene: TRBJ2-1; D gene: TRBD2; V gene: TRBV7-2; clone size: NA; CDR3 protein: CASSPRLAGGRFF; CDR3 DNA: TGTGCCAGCAGCCCAAGACTAGCGGGAGGCCGGTTCTTC
J gene: TRBJ1-1; D gene: NA; V gene: TRBV30; clone size: once; CDR3 protein: CAWSSTSRTEAFF; CDR3 DNA: TGTGCCTGGAGCAGTACGTCACGGACTGAAGCTTTCTTT
J gene: TRBJ2-3; D gene: TRBD2; V gene: TRBV7-8; clone size: few; CDR3 protein: CASSLPSSGRSTDTQYF; CDR3 DNA: TGTGCCAGCAGCCTGCCGTCTAGCGGGCGCAGCACAGATACGCAGTATTTT
J gene: TRBJ2-1; D gene: NA; V gene: TRBV7-2; clone size: NA; CDR3 protein: CASSLATGEQFF; CDR3 DNA: TGTGCCAGCAGCTTAGCGACAGGAGAGCAGTTCTTC
J gene: TRBJ2-1; D gene: NA; V gene: TRBV12-3/TRBV12-4; clone size: NA; CDR3 protein: CASSDDRYEQFF; CDR3 DNA: TGTGCCAGCAGTGACGACCGTTATGAGCAGTTCTTC
J gene: TRBJ1-2; D gene: TRBD1; V gene: TRBV6-5; clone size: NA; CDR3 protein: CASTPDRGLYGYTF; CDR3 DNA: TGTGCCAGCACCCCGGACAGGGGGCTCTATGGCTACACCTTC
J gene: TRBJ2-1; D gene: TRBD1; V gene: TRBV24-1; clone size: few; CDR3 protein: CATEGQGGINEQFF; CDR3 DNA: TGTGCCACCGAGGGACAGGGAGGAATCAATGAGCAGTTCTTC
J gene: TRBJ2-7; D gene: NA; V gene: TRBV20-1; clone size: few; CDR3 protein: CSGGRGYEQYF; CDR3 DNA: TGCAGCGGGGGAAGGGGCTACGAGCAGTACTTC
J gene: TRBJ1-6; D gene: NA; V gene: TRBV3-1; clone size: NA; CDR3 protein: CASSQLGNSPLHF; CDR3 DNA: TGTGCCAGCAGCCAATTGGGGAATTCACCCCTCCACTTT
J gene: TRBJ2-3; D gene: NA; V gene: TRBV7-9; clone size: few; CDR3 protein: CASSLFPDASTDTQYF; CDR3 DNA: TGTGCCAGCAGCTTATTCCCTGATGCAAGCACAGATACGCAGTATTTT
J gene: TRBJ2-1; D gene: TRBD2; V gene: TRBV6-2/TRBV6-3; clone size: once; CDR3 protein: CASSYPGGWLAGGREQFF; CDR3 DNA: TGTGCCAGCAGTTACCCCGGCGGGTGGCTAGCGGGAGGGAGGGAGCAGTTCTTC
J gene: TRBJ2-1; D gene: NA; V gene: TRBV2; clone size: NA; CDR3 protein: CASSGVAEQFF; CDR3 DNA: TGTGCCAGCAGTGGGGTAGCGGAGCAGTTCTTC
J gene: TRBJ2-5; D gene: NA; V gene: TRBV6-7; clone size: few; CDR3 protein: CASPGFQETQYF; CDR3 DNA: TGTGCCAGCCCCGGGTTCCAAGAGACCCAGTACTTC
J gene: TRBJ1-2; D gene: TRBD1; V gene: TRBV5-1; clone size: few; CDR3 protein: CASSLDAGQGAYGYTF; CDR3 DNA: TGCGCCAGCAGCTTGGATGCTGGACAGGGGGCGTATGGCTACACCTTC
J gene: TRBJ2-5; D gene: NA; V gene: TRBV20-1; clone size: few; CDR3 protein: CSARALRETQYF; CDR3 DNA: TGCAGTGCTAGAGCTCTCCGTGAGACCCAGTACTTC
J gene: TRBJ1-4; D gene: TRBD1; V gene: TRBV7-9; clone size: NA; CDR3 protein: CASSLAGGNEKLFF; CDR3 DNA: TGTGCCAGCAGCTTAGCAGGGGGCAATGAAAAACTGTTTTTT